This paragraph covers one T cell receptor (beta chain) sequence. The antigen it binds to is not known. Qualities for individual bases were not recorded, and no much larger clone is one base off. The data stem from a study of beta chain features in type 1 diabetes (dated by TCRdb to 2016 to 2019). Regarding the complete study: Mean age, gender distribution, total cell number and subset yield did not differ between patients and healthy donors. A total of about 110 million sorted cells were examined across all samples, and the number of cells per subset was strongly correlated with RNA yield. The study compared TCRB repertoires of sorted circulating CD4+ T cell subsets between recently diagnosed type 1 diabetes patients and matched healthy donors. Whereas all 30 or so donors provided naive and central memory subsets, regulatory and stem cell-like memory subsets were isolated from just 8 patients and roughly 8 healthy donors.

Broader findings and caveats from the paper: At VDJ recombination sites, type 1 diabetes patients had fewer insertions and more deleted nucleotides, which implies abnormalities in thymic rearrangement. Naive, central memory and regulatory TCRB repertoires appeared to be more alike among patients than among healthy donors. Because cDNA was sequenced instead of genomic DNA, activated cells with high expression could be over-represented, although the groups did not differ in activation or CD3 levels. PCR may preferentially amplify shorter templates, but because patient and control samples were amplified and corrected together, any resulting skew would affect both groups equally. Because small numbers of individuals were included in the HLA sub-analyses, any influence of HLA type on TCRB rearrangement was left unresolved. Type 1 diabetes patients showed a moderate but significant shortening of TCRB CDR3 length in all four CD4+ subsets.

The germline V gene provides CDR1 LGHNA and CDR2 YNFKEQ. The CDR3 numbers 15 residues from cysteine through phenylalanine. Just the 45-base CDR3 DNA is kept, in frame starting at base 1. Deletion took 6 bases off V and 4 bases off J, with a span of 18 bases between the germline ends. The High Capacity cDNA Reverse Transcription Kit was used to reverse transcribe all of the isolated RNA, meaning that expressed TCRB transcripts were what got sequenced. Deep immunoSEQ sequencing was applied to naive, central memory and regulatory T cell samples, giving an average of roughly 3.6 million total reads per sample. After sorted cells were lysed in RLT buffer, RNA was extracted with DNase-treated RNeasy Micro or Mini kits, with the choice depending on cell number. To prevent cross-contamination, each cell subset was processed individually, whereas patient and healthy donor samples were processed jointly. The immunoSEQ multiplex PCR was used to amplify TCRB sequences from cDNA, yielding 87-bp fragments that span the CDR3 region. Sequencing of the amplicons was performed on the Illumina HiSeq platform. The paper's data handling went like this. Synthetic template baselines were used to correct PCR bias computationally, reads within Hamming distance 2 were collapsed, and singletons that could not be merged were discarded. Reads were aligned to IMGT to assign V, D and J genes, CDR3 length, and insertions or deletions at six rearrangement sites. Within each subset, clonotype counts were normalized to sorted cell number, and only after that were true diversity and Gini coefficients computed with the tcR R package. Repertoire sharing was quantified using the overlap coefficient calculated on TCRB nucleotide sequences. Out-of-frame TCRB sequences from naive cells were analyzed to stand in for the pre-selection repertoire. TCRdb carries this immuneACCESS record with in-frame sequences only. Its versions omit some clonotypes, under half of them owing to an unresolved V gene in the studies checked, with the rest unexplained. V, J and clone size derive from that table, while D and trimming were established from the DNA sequence. The sample profile shows over 500,000 clones; around 15% of them were found once. Around 0.1% of the sample rests with the top ten.

From each donor, a single peripheral blood sample of approximately 0.11 L on average was drawn into heparinised tubes. A BD FACSAria II and a panel including CD45RO, CCR7, CD25, CD127, CD95 and CD27 were used to sort naive, central memory, regulatory and stem cell-like memory CD4+ T cells. Every sorted population had a purity above 95%. PBMCs were separated immediately by Lymphoprep density gradient centrifugation and were stained directly, without being cultured. So that batch effects would be minimized, each experiment stained and sorted samples in pairs, pairing one healthy donor with one patient.

Sequenced sample: naive CD4+ T cells from blood. The cell subset or site label of this sample denotes: true naive CD4+ T cells. The rearranged segments are TRBV4-2 and TRBJ1-2; the best D guess is TRBD1, with 5 bases matching. This TCR derives from a man between 18 and 35 years old in good health. The DNA reads as follows: TGTGCCAGCAGTGCAGGGTTGGGCCTGGTCTATGGCTACACCTTC. This translates into CASSAGLGLVYGYTF.